Following are 17 T cell receptor beta chains from one sample sequenced in a study of shared clonotypes between healthy human individuals (TCRdb year 2020). CD8 naive samples were obtained by positive selection for CCR7 among CD45RO-negative cells, yielding a CD45RA+CCR7+ population from which TemRA cells were excluded. The method was the immunoSEQ multiplex PCR assay. In TCRdb, the immuneACCESS table is reduced to in-frame sequences with V and J assigned. These tables do not hold every clone; where another copy was compared, an unresolved V gene accounts for under half, and the others remain unexplained. Counted in this sample were 760,000 or so clones; about 96% of them appeared once. The top ten hold over 0.2% of the sample. The sequenced sample consisted of naive CD8+ T cells sorted from blood. The sample's cell subset or site, from its label and the paper: CD45RA+CCR7+. The receptors derive from a man aged 25 to 40 in good health.

This chain connects TRBV7-9 to TRBJ1-2, with D possibly TRBD1 on 6 matching bases. CDR1 and CDR2 from the germline V gene are SEHNR and FQNEAQ (reference sequence). Trimming shortened V by 5 bases and J by 6 bases, and 13 bases separated the two germline ends. The CDR3 is made up of 13 amino acids. CDR3 sequence: CASSQEQGHGYTF. For the CDR3, the DNA is TGTGCCAGCAGCCAAGAACAGGGCCATGGCTACACCTTC.

The chain carries TRBV7-8 and TRBJ2-7, with D perhaps matching TRBD2 (5 bases). Per germline, CDR1 SGHVS and CDR2 FQNEAQ. V was pared by 1 base and J by 4 bases, with 20 bases between. The CDR3 has 17 residues. CDR3 DNA: TGTGCCAGCAGCTTAGGTAGAGGGCTCCGCTTGCCTTACGAGCAGTACTTC. As protein: CASSLGRGLRLPYEQYF. The full variable domain, with the rest looked up from reference TRBV7-8 and TRBJ2-7, is GAGVSQSPRYKVAKRGQDVALRCDPISGHVSLFWYQQALGQGPEFLTYFQNEAQLDKSGLPSDRFFAERPEGSVSTLKIQRTQQEDSAVYLCASSLGRGLRLPYEQYFGPGTRLTVT.

In nucleotides, the CDR3 is TGCGCCAGCAGCCCAGTACCCAAGACTAGCGGGACGTACGAGCAGTACTTC. It encodes CASSPVPKTSGTYEQYF. J is TRBJ2-7 and V is TRBV4-1; 11 nucleotides align to TRBD2. Germline CDR1 reads MGHRA; CDR2 reads YSYEKL. With 4 bases clipped from V and 4 bases from J, the junction kept 12 bases outside the gene matches. This CDR3 is 17 amino acids long.

The chain carries TRBV5-1 and TRBJ2-1, with TRBD2 identical over 11 bases. Germline V lookup: CDR1 SGHRS, CDR2 YFSETQ. The CDR3 runs to 17 residues. Trimming removed 0 bases from V and 2 bases from J; junction bases left unmatched: 4. Here the CDR3 reads CASSLELAGATYNEQFF. The CDR3 bases are TGCGCCAGCAGCTTGGAACTAGCGGGAGCAACCTACAATGAGCAGTTCTTC. The variable domain in full, with the rest retrieved from reference TRBV5-1 and TRBJ2-1, is KAGVTQTPRYLIKTRGQQVTLSCSPISGHRSVSWYQQTPGQGLQFLFEYFSETQRNKGNFPGRFSGRQFSNSRSEMNVSTLELGDSALYLCASSLELAGATYNEQFFGPGTRLTVL.

As for this clone: At one of its ends the junction is not consistent with the germline gene, which may arise from a read error. The rearrangement links TRBV28 to TRBJ2-1, with 9 bases matching TRBD2. Germline loops: CDR1 MDHEN, CDR2 SYDVKM. The CDR3 has 14 residues. The CDR3 region is CASTLAGARNEQFF. CDR3 coding DNA: TGTGCCAGCACTTTAGCGGGAGCGAGGAATGAGCAGTTCTTC.

The genes are TRBV5-1 and TRBJ2-7, with D perhaps matching TRBD1 or TRBD2 (5 bases each). V was cut by 4 bases and J by 6 bases, with 17 bases left in between. CDR1 and CDR2 (germline): SGHRS, YFSETQ. This CDR3 region has 14 residues. CDR3 loop: CASSTPVEGTEQYF. CDR3 bases: TGCGCCAGCAGCACACCTGTCGAGGGGACCGAGCAGTACTTC.

The CDR3 nucleotides read TGTGCCTGGAGTACCGTGAGGTATGGCTACACCTTC. Its protein product is CAWSTVRYGYTF. The chain has TRBV30 and TRBJ1-2; D uncertain. The germline V and J ends were trimmed by 2 bases and 5 bases, with 9 bases remaining between them. Looked up from germline, CDR1 is GTSNPN and CDR2 is SVGIG (reference sequence). The CDR3 loop spans 12 amino acids. Filled out from reference TRBV30 and TRBJ1-2, the complete variable domain reads SQTIHQWPATLVQPVGSPLSLECTVEGTSNPNLYWYRQAAGRGLQLLFYSVGIGQISSEVPQNLSASRPQDRQFILSSKKLLLSDSGFYLCAWSTVRYGYTFGSGTRLTVV.

The V gene is TRBV27, the J gene TRBJ1-1; 8 bases fit TRBD1. The CDR3 contains 16 residues. From germline, CDR1 is MNHEY and CDR2 SMNVEV (reference sequence). With 5 bases clipped from V and 0 bases from J, the junction kept 8 bases outside the gene matches. The CDR3: CASSLGQGLMNTEAFF. For the CDR3, the DNA is TGTGCCAGCAGTCTCGGACAGGGACTAATGAACACTGAAGCTTTCTTT.

The chain links TRBV28 to TRBJ2-2; D ambiguous. The germline gives CDR1 MDHEN, CDR2 SYDVKM. Trimming cost V 3 bases and J 4 bases, with 9 bases left between them. CDR3 length equals 14 residues. In nucleotides, the CDR3 is TGTGCCAGCAGTTTCCTCTCAGTCACCGGGGAGCTGTTTTTT. This sequence encodes CASSFLSVTGELFF. Full variable domain (missing parts from reference TRBV28 and TRBJ2-2): DVKVTQSSRYLVKRTGEKVFLECVQDMDHENMFWYRQDPGLGLRLIYFSYDVKMKEKGDIPEGYSVSREKKERFSLILESASTNQTSMYLCASSFLSVTGELFFGEGSRLTVL.

The V gene is TRBV28, the J gene TRBJ1-3; D is perhaps TRBD1 (5 bases). V shed 6 bases and J shed 2 bases, with 11 bases lying between them. Germline V gives CDR1 MDHEN, CDR2 SYDVKM. The CDR3 is 14 amino acids. CDR3 in amino acids: CASSTTGTGNTIYF. The CDR3 region has the DNA TGTGCCAGCAGCACTACAGGTACTGGAAACACCATATATTTT.

The chain recombines TRBV6-1 with TRBJ2-7, with D perhaps TRBD2 (6 bases). The CDR3 is 14 amino acids. V lost 1 base and J lost 5, with 12 bases in between. The V gene's germline CDR1 is MNHNS and CDR2 SASEGT. The DNA of the CDR3 is TGTGCCAGCAGTGAAGGGGGGACTTTAGACGAGCAGTACTTC. It encodes CASSEGGTLDEQYF.

The gene calls are TRBV15 and TRBJ2-1; D gene unclear. V was trimmed by 0 bases and J by 2 bases, leaving 8 bases between them. The CDR3 spans 15 residues. CDR1 is LNHNV, CDR2 YYDKDF, per germline (reference sequence). The CDR3 loop reads CATSRDRGTYNEQFF. The CDR3 DNA sequence: TGTGCCACCAGCAGAGATCGAGGCACCTACAATGAGCAGTTCTTC.

This clone showed up just once. The rearrangement links TRBV29-1 to TRBJ2-7, with TRBD2 identical over 7 bases. The V gene's germline CDR1 is SQVTM and CDR2 ANQGSEA. The CDR3 is 14 amino acids. With V trimmed by 4 bases and J by 0 bases, 6 bases remained unmatched. The CDR3: CSVGAGDGSYEQYF. CDR3 nucleotide sequence: TGCAGCGTTGGGGCGGGGGACGGCTCCTACGAGCAGTACTTC.

This chain links TRBV9 with TRBJ2-2; perhaps TRBD2 as D (5 bases). V shed 0 bases and J shed 5 bases, with 5 bases lying between them. Germline values: CDR1 SGDLS, CDR2 YYNGEE. The length of the CDR3 is 13 residues. The CDR3: CASSVGTTGELFF. In nucleotides, the CDR3 is TGTGCCAGCAGCGTAGGGACTACCGGGGAGCTGTTTTTT.

J is TRBJ2-7 and V is TRBV7-9; TRBD2 matches 8 bases. CDR3 length equals 16 residues. The J segment lost 4 bases and the V segment lost 2 bases, leaving 10 bases of the junction unmatched. CDR1 is SEHNR, CDR2 FQNEAQ, per germline (reference sequence). The chain's CDR3 is CASSLSAGGDRYEQYF. The CDR3 coding sequence is TGTGCCAGCAGCTTAAGTGCGGGGGGCGATAGGTACGAGCAGTACTTC.

The V call is TRBV19, the J call TRBJ2-2; unclear D gene. V lost 3 bases and J 0 bases, leaving 11 bases between the germline ends. The V gene's germline CDR1 is LNHDA and CDR2 SQIVND (reference sequence). The CDR3 consists of 16 residues. CDR3 residues: CASSMNDWPNTGELFF. DNA for the CDR3: TGTGCCAGTAGTATGAATGACTGGCCGAACACCGGGGAGCTGTTTTTT.

The rearrangement links TRBV11-2 to TRBJ2-7; TRBD2 agrees at 8 bases. J gave up 2 bases and V 4 bases, and 7 bases lay outside the gene matches. Germline V gene data show CDR1 as SGHAT and CDR2 as FQNNGV. The CDR3 sequence is 15 residues long. This CDR3 is CASSSGRDAPYEQYF. The CDR3 DNA follows: TGTGCCAGCAGCTCCGGGAGGGACGCACCCTACGAGCAGTACTTC.